One sample yielded the 3 T cell receptor beta chains listed below, sequenced in a study of cytomegalovirus exposure and HLA in healthy donors. Primers included in the PCR were 60 Vbeta and 13 Jbeta primers. Sequencing used immunoSEQ multiplex PCR; TCRdb keeps in-frame clones, though not all of them. In the table there are around 110,000 clones, roughly 66% of which are singletons. What was sequenced was PBMCs. These receptors originate from a man aged 18 to 29 in good health and CMV-seronegative.

The V and J genes are TRBV11-3 and TRBJ2-7; no firm D call. CDR1 and CDR2 from the germline V gene are SGHNT and YENEEA. Trimming took 1 base from V and 7 from J, leaving 14 bases between them. CDR3 size: 14 residues. The CDR3 is CASSLGVSSGEQYF. CDR3 bases: TGTGCCAGCAGCTTAGGCGTTAGCTCGGGTGAGCAGTACTTC.

This clone has only one observation. The rearrangement links TRBV4-1 to TRBJ2-7, with D perhaps matching TRBD1 (6 bases). The CDR3 has 14 amino acids. Germline values: CDR1 MGHRA, CDR2 YSYEKL. The V gene lost 6 bases and the J gene lost 2 bases, with 14 bases spanning the gap. CDR3 loop: CASRPPGTTYEQYF. CDR3 DNA: TGCGCCAGCAGACCTCCCGGGACAACCTACGAGCAGTACTTC.

This clone was counted a few times. V and J are TRBV10-3 and TRBJ2-6, with D possibly being TRBD1 (7 bases). The CDR3 extends over 18 amino acids. Germline assignment: CDR1 ENHRY and CDR2 SYGVKD. Trimming pared 7 bases from V and 0 bases from J, leaving 19 bases between. The CDR3 bases are TGTGCCATCAATCAACCCAGGGGGGAGAACTCTGGGGCCAACGTCCTGACTTTC. Its protein product is CAINQPRGENSGANVLTF.